This TCR beta chain was obtained from a study of cytomegalovirus exposure and HLA in healthy donors. This CDR3 has 13 amino acids. CDR1 is SGHDN, CDR2 FVKESK, per germline. V lost 5 bases and J lost 1, with 8 bases in between. PCR was performed using 60 Vbeta and 13 Jbeta primers. Sequencing used immunoSEQ multiplex PCR; TCRdb keeps in-frame clones, though not all of them. Recorded for this sample: about 150,000 clones. The source is a woman between 45 and 60 years old in good health and CMV-seronegative. This rearrangement joins TRBV14 to TRBJ1-1; D possibly corresponds to TRBD1 (5 bases). The sequencing sample was made of PBMCs. CDR3 in DNA: TGTGCCAGCAGCTTCACAGGGAACACTGAAGCTTTCTTT. Its translation is CASSFTGNTEAFF.